The entry below gives a single T cell receptor (beta chain) sequence along with its context. Its antigen remains unidentified. The sample originates from a study of shared clonotypes between healthy human individuals. Study-wide results and limits: Naive subsets generally exceeded memory subsets in estimated richness.

Investigators divided CD4+ cells into CD45RA+ naive and CD45RA-negative memory subsets. CDR1 is MNHEY and CDR2 is SVGAGI in the germline V gene. The V end lost 5 bases, the J end lost 10 bases, and 21 bases lay between the germline ends. This CDR3 contains 15 residues. Authors' methods: Junction-only immunoSEQ data arrived without quality scores, meaning filtering differed. Sequencing was performed with immunoSEQ multiplex PCR; in TCRdb, only in-frame clones are kept and a portion is missing. The V and J calls and clone size come from that table; D and trimming were worked out from the DNA. The sample has approximately 1.4 million clones; 95% to 99% are singletons.

The receptor was derived from a man under 40 in good health. Sequencing used naive CD4+ T cells sorted from blood. Indicated subset: CD45RA+ positively selected. The chain is built from TRBV6-5 and TRBJ2-1, with D possibly TRBD2 on 6 matching bases. CDR3 amino acids: CASSPDSRRGHEQFF. As DNA, the CDR3 is TGTGCCAGCAGTCCAGACTCCAGGCGGGGTCACGAGCAGTTCTTC.